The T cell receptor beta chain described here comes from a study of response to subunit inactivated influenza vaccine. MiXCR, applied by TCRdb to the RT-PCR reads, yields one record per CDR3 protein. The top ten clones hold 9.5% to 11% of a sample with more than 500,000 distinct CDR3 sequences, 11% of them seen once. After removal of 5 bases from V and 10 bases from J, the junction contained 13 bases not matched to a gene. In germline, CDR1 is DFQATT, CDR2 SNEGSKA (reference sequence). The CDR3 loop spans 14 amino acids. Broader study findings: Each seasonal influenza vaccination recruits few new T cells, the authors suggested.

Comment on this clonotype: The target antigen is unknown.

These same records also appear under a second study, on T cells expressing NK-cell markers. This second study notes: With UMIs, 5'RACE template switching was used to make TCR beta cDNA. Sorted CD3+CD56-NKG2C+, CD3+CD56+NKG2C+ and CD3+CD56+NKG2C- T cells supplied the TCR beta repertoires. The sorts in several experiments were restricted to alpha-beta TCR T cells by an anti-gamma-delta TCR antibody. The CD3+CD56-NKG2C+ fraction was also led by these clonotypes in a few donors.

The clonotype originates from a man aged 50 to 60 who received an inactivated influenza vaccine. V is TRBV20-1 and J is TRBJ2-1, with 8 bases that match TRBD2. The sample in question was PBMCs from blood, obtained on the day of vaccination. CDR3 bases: TGCAGTGCTTCTAGAACTAGCGGTAGAGGGGAGCAGTTCTTC. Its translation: CSASRTSGRGEQFF.